This T cell receptor beta chain was retrieved from a study of blood T cells in healthy people across ages (dated by TCRdb to the mid-2010s). For the wider study: In model experiments, template switching captured roughly one uniquely barcoded TCR beta cDNA molecule for every two T cells. The study measured age-related changes in TCR beta repertoire diversity using deep sequencing normalized with unique cDNA molecular identifiers. Donors were grouped into four age groups: young (average approximately 16 years), middle-aged (39), aged (over 55) and long-lived (around 82). To avoid experimental bias, donors of different ages were randomly spread across the sequencing lanes. The study analyzed two additional independent replicas of 1 million unique cDNA reads from the same blood draw for two donors, one aged 18 to 30 and one aged 80 or older.

Points on this clonotype: Its antigen is still unknown. Within one base of it there is no much larger clone, and no base qualities were kept.

Systemically healthy Caucasian individuals from Russia, 35 to 50 in total and aged 6 to 90 years, were included as donors. Around 10 milliliters of peripheral blood were collected from each donor into EDTA-treated Vacutainer tubes. Ficoll-Paque density-gradient centrifugation was used to isolate PBMCs, with at least 6.5 million per sample. Trizol reagent was used to extract total RNA from the PBMCs, yielding at least 5.5 micrograms per sample. The percentages of naive CD45RAhigh/CD27high T cells were determined by flow cytometry on a PBMC aliquot from every donor. The library relied on 5' RACE. Sequenced using an Illumina HiSeq 2500. A second PCR of roughly 7 to 11 cycles was performed with a sample-barcoded 5' primer and a J-beta primer mix. Each TCR beta cDNA molecule received a unique molecular identifier from a template-switch 5' adaptor carrying 12 random nucleotides. At least 2.5 million CDR3-containing paired-end reads were obtained from each sample. First-strand cDNA synthesis was performed from all RNA using the Mint cDNA synthesis kit, with priming by a TRBC-specific oligonucleotide. All cDNA was treated with uracil-DNA glycosylase and then went through a first 18-cycle PCR with the universal primers M1SS and BC2_uni_R. For the original study's pipeline: Each sample was normalized by randomly selecting 1 million high-quality reads, each carrying a distinct molecular identifier. Reads with shared molecular identifiers were discarded instead of being binned into consensus sequences. MiTCR, run with a Q25 quality threshold and the strictest error-elimination algorithm, handled CDR3 identification, clonotype clustering and error correction. A nonparametric unseen species model using Euler transformation provided a lower-bound estimate of total TCR beta diversity. TCRdb's own reprocessing of the public reads used fastp at Q25 and MiXCR and kept productive beta chains. Every CDR3 protein is listed once, alongside the most common genes and DNA of its rows. In this record, the V and J calls reflect TCRdb's handling and not the investigators' own analysis. This sample lists 800,000 or so distinct CDR3 sequences; under 80% were detected once. The top ten clones comprise 25% to 30% of the sample.

The cysteine opens and the phenylalanine closes a CDR3 of 12 amino acids. The entry retains the CDR3 DNA only, 36 bases that are in frame from base 1. Trimming removed 7 bases from V and 6 bases from J, leaving 13 bases between the germline ends. From the germline V gene (reference sequence), CDR1 is DFQATT and CDR2 is SNEGSKA. Study-wide conclusions, independent of this receptor: Compared with the aged group, the long-lived group had more naive CD4+ T cells, fewer expanded clones and increased TCR diversity, suggesting age selection. Observed TCR beta diversity per million T cells fell roughly linearly with age, and a significant reduction was already apparent by age around 40. Because profiling used bulk unsorted PBMCs, naive and antigen-experienced compartments could not be compared conclusively. Because the CMV infection status of the donors was unknown, age-related changes in expanded clonotypes may potentially have been confounded. Estimates of total diversity from one million sequenced T cells were regarded as lower bounds and underestimates. A strong correlation was found between observed TCR beta diversity and the percentage of naive T cells measured by flow cytometry.

Input material: blood. The chain couples TRBV20-1 to TRBJ2-1, and possibly TRBD1, on 5 matching bases. This sequence originates from a man under 40 in good health. Read as DNA, the sequence is TGCAGTGTCAGCCGACAGCGCAATGAGCAGTTCTTC. It translates to CSVSRQRNEQFF.